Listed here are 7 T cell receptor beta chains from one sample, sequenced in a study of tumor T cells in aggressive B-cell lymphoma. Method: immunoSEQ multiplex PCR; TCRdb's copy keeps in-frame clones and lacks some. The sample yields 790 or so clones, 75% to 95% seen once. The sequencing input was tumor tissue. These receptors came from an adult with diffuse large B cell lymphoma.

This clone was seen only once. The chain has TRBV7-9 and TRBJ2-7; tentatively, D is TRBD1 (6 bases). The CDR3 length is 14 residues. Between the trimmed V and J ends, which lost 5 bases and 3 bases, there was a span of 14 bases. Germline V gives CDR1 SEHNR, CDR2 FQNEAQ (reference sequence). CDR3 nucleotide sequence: TGTGCCAGCAGCCCACTCTACAGGGTCTACGAGCAGTACTTC. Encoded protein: CASSPLYRVYEQYF.

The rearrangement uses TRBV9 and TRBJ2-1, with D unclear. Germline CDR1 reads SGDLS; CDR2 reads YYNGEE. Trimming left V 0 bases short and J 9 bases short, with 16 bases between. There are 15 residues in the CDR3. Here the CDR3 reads CASSVEIRGPVEQFF. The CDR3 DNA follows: TGTGCCAGCAGCGTAGAAATTCGAGGTCCCGTTGAGCAGTTCTTC.

The CDR3 loop reads CASMRGYEQYF. CDR3 sequence (DNA): TGTGCCAGCATGAGGGGGTACGAGCAGTACTTC. The V gene is TRBV27, the J gene TRBJ2-7; D possibly corresponds to TRBD1 (6 bases). This CDR3 has 11 residues. Germline CDR1 and CDR2: MNHEY and SMNVEV (reference sequence). With 7 bases removed from V and 4 bases from J, the gap between germline ends came to 8 bases.

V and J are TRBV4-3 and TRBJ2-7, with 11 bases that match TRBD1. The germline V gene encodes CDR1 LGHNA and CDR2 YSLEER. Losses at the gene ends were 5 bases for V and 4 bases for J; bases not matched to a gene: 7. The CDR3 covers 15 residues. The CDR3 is CASSAGQGAGYEQYF. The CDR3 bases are TGCGCCAGCAGCGCAGGACAGGGGGCTGGGTACGAGCAGTACTTC.

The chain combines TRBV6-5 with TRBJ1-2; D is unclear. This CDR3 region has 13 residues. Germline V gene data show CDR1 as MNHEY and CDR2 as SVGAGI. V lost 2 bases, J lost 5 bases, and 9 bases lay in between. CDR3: CASSYTPLYGYTF. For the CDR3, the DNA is TGTGCCAGCAGTTACACACCCCTTTATGGCTACACCTTC.

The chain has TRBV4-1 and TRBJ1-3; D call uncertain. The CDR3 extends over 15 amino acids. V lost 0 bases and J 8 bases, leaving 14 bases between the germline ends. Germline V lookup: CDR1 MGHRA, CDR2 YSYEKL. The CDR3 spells CASSQEEQPGDTIYF. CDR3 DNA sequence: TGCGCCAGCAGCCAAGAGGAACAGCCCGGGGACACCATATATTTT.

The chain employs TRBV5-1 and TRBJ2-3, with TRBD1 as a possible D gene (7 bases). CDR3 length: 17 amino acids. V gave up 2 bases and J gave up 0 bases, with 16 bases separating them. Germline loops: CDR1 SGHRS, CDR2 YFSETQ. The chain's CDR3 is CASSFRGTQLSTDTQYF. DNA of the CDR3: TGCGCCAGCAGCTTCAGGGGGACTCAGCTGAGCACAGATACGCAGTATTTT.